A selection of T cell receptor beta chains follows, all from one sample in a study of T cell repertoires in cytomegalovirus infection. TCRdb reprocessed the reads with MiXCR, giving one entry per CDR3 protein. The sample records roughly 500,000 distinct CDR3 sequences, 11% being singletons. The sequencing input was PBMCs. These receptors were taken from a human donor in good health (CMV status not recorded). Some clones in this sample may be carry-over from other donors' samples. Both conserved end residues are part of each CDR3. The D gene is left open where the match is weak.

v_gene	d_gene	len	j_gene	CDR3aa
TRBV11-2	.	14	TRBJ2-7	CASSALIGGYEQYF
TRBV28	.	14	TRBJ2-2	CASSFSLNTGELFF
TRBV10-3	.	13	TRBJ2-1	CAISESSLDEQFF
TRBV7-9	.	14	TRBJ2-7	CASSSADRPYEQYF
TRBV28	.	16	TRBJ1-3	CASSLQGAFSGNTIYF
TRBV7-9	TRBD2	15	TRBJ2-7	CASSHSGRGSYEQYF
TRBV10-3	.	12	TRBJ2-6	CAIRSGANVLTF
TRBV3-1	TRBD1	19	TRBJ1-6	CANSYGVPPGTGYNSPLHF
TRBV28	.	11	TRBJ2-1	CAILGYNEQFF
TRBV13	.	15	TRBJ2-7	CASSSSGGQTYEQYF
TRBV12-3/TRBV12-4	.	15	TRBJ2-3	CASRLDLTPTDTQYF
TRBV30	TRBD1	13	TRBJ2-7	CAWSLGQFGEQYF